This T cell receptor (beta chain) appears in the sequencing data of a study of cytomegalovirus exposure and HLA in healthy donors. Whole-study results and caveats: When a later analysis compared HLA-associated TCR beta chains with equally common others, the HLA-associated chains turned out to be more clonally expanded and to have lower generation probabilities.

The CDR3 is 12 residues long. Germline CDR1 LGHNT, CDR2 FRNRAP. Between the trimmed V and J ends, which lost 1 base and 2 bases, there was a span of 2 bases. Regarding donors, all were healthy bone marrow donors. Vbeta (60) and Jbeta (13) primers were used in the PCR. Method: immunoSEQ multiplex PCR; TCRdb's copy keeps in-frame clones and lacks some. The sample includes about 160,000 clones, 84% of them seen just once. This clone was counted once. Its antigen is currently unknown. The sequence derives from a man younger than 45 in good health and CMV-seronegative. This chain uses TRBV12-5 with TRBJ2-5; no clear D. Sequencing was performed on PBMCs. The CDR3 nucleotides read TGTGCTAGTGGTTTGGCTCAAGAGACCCAGTACTTC. Protein sequence: CASGLAQETQYF.